This entry concerns a single T cell receptor (beta chain). No antigen is known for it. The entry originates in a study of cytomegalovirus exposure and HLA in healthy donors. Profiled with immunoSEQ multiplex PCR; TCRdb holds only in-frame clones, not every one. The sample includes about 58,000 clones, roughly nine tenths of them seen just once. Regarding the study as a whole: A subsequent analysis found that TCR clusters from the first cohort also tended to co-occur in the roughly 120 validation repertoires, with around 94% of cluster scores above 0. It was reportedly the case that the classifier diagnosed cytomegalovirus status with high specificity and sensitivity.

V shed 7 bases and J shed 2 bases, with 6 bases lying between them. The CDR3 length is 12 residues. Germline V gene data show CDR1 as SEHNR and CDR2 as FQNEAQ (reference sequence). The source material was PBMCs. V is TRBV7-9 and J is TRBJ1-5; no firm D call. The receptor's source is a man aged 18 to 29 in good health and CMV-seronegative. The CDR3 sequence is CASTFGNQPQHF. CDR3 bases: TGTGCCAGCACCTTCGGCAATCAGCCCCAGCATTTT. The full variable domain, completed using reference TRBV7-9 and TRBJ1-5, is DTGVSQNPRHKITKRGQNVTFRCDPISEHNRLYWYRQTLGQGPEFLTYFQNEAQLEKSRLLSDRFSAERPKGSFSTLEIQRTEQGDSAMYLCASTFGNQPQHFGDGTRLSIL.